This T cell receptor (beta chain) was recorded in a study of T cell repertoires in cytomegalovirus infection (dated by TCRdb to between 2019 and 2020). For the study in its entirety: Donor HLA type was relevant to the analysis, as public TCR beta signatures indicated carriage of CMV infection together with the matching HLA type.

This clonotype appeared many times. Its antigen remains undetermined. Base qualities are not recorded, but no much larger clone differs from it by a single base. Beyond this particular receptor, the publication reports: The ex vivo response was dominated by HLA-C-restricted CMV-specific TCR beta clonotypes, which also provided the single most frequent clonotype in two of eight donors. Cumulative frequency of public TCR beta family members discriminated carriers of CMV infection plus the relevant HLA type in this cohort and an independent roughly 320-donor cohort.

The instrument given in TCRdb is Illumina HiSeq 1500. TCRdb itself trimmed the public reads at Q25 with fastp, ran MiXCR and retained productive beta chains. Entries are consolidated by CDR3 protein sequence, retaining the most common genes and DNA. For this sample there are roughly 76,000 distinct CDR3 sequences; more than 3% appear just once. Under 6% of the sample belongs to the ten largest clones. CDR1 and CDR2, per the germline V gene (reference sequence), are LGHDT and YNNKEL. The CDR3 has 14 amino acids, counting the end cysteine and phenylalanine. Only CDR3 DNA remains: 42 bases, in frame from the first base. At the junction V is shortened by 6 bases and J by 6 bases, with 12 bases in between.

The source is a human donor in good health (CMV status not recorded). Some clones in this sample may be carry-over from other donors' samples. Source material: PBMCs. The chain was built from TRBV3-1 and TRBJ1-6, with the D gene too uncertain to name. CDR3 sequence: CASRLLGVNSPLHF. In nucleotide form, the sequence is TGTGCCAGCAGGCTACTTGGGGTTAATTCACCCCTCCACTTT.